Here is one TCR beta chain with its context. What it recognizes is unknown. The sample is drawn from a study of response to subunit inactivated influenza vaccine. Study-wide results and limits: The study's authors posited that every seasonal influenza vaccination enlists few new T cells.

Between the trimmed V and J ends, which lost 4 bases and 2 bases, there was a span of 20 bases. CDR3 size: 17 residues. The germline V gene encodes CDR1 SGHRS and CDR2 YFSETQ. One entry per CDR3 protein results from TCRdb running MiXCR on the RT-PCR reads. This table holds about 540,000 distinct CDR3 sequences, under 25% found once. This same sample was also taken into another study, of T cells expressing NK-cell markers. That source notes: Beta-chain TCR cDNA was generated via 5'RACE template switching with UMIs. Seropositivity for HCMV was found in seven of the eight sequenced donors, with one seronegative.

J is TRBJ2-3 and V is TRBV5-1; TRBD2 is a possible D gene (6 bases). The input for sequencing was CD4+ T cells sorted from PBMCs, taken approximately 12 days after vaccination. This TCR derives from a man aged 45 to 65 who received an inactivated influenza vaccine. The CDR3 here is CASSPLGGGGPTDTQYF. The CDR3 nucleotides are TGCGCCAGCAGCCCCCTCGGGGGTGGCGGGCCCACAGATACGCAGTATTTT.